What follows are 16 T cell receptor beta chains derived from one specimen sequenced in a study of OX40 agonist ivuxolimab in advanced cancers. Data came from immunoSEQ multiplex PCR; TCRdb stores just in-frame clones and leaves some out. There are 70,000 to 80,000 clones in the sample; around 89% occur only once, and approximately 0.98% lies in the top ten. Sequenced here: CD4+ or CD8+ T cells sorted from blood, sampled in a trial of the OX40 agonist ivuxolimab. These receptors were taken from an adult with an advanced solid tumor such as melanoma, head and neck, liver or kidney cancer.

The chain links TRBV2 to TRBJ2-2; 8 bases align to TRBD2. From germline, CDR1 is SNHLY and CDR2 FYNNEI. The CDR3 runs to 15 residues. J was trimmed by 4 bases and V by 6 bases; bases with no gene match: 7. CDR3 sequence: CASRGTSRATGELFF. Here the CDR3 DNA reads TGTGCCAGCAGAGGGACTAGTCGGGCCACCGGGGAGCTGTTTTTT.

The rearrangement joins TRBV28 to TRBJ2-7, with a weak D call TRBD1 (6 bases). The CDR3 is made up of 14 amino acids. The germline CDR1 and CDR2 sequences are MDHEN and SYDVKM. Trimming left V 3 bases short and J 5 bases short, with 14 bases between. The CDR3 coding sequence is TGTGCCAGCAGTTTCTTGACAGGTAGCAACGAGCAGTACTTC. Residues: CASSFLTGSNEQYF.

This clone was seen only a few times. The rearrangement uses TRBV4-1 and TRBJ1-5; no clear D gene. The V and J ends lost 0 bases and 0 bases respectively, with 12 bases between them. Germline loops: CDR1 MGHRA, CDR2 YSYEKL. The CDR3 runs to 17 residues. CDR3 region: CASSQDGRPNSNQPQHF. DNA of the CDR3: TGCGCCAGCAGCCAAGATGGGAGGCCAAATAGCAATCAGCCCCAGCATTTT.

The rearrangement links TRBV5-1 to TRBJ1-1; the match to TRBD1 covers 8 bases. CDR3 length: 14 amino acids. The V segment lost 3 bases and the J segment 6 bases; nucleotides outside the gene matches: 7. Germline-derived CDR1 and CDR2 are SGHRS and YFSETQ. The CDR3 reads CASSSRTGRAEAFF. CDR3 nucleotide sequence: TGCGCCAGCAGCTCCCGGACAGGGAGGGCTGAAGCTTTCTTT.

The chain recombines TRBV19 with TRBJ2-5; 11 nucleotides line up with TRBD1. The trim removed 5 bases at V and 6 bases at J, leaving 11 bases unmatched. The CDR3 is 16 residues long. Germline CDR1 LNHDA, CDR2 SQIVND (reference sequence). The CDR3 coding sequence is TGTGCCAGTAGTTCACGGACAGGGGGCAGTGGAAAGACCCAGTACTTC. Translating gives CASSSRTGGSGKTQYF.

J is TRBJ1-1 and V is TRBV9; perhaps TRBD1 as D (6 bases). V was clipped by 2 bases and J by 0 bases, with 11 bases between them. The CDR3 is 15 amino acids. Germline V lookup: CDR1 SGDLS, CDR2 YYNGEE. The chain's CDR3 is CASSVDSAVNTEAFF. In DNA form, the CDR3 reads TGTGCCAGCAGCGTGGACAGCGCCGTGAACACTGAAGCTTTCTTT.

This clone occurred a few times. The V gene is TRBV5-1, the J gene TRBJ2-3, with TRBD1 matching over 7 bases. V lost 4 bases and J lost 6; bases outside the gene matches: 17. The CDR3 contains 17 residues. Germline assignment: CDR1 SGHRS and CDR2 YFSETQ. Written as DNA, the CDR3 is TGCGCCAGCAGCCCCGGTAGAGGACAGGATGGGCGGGATACGCAGTATTTT. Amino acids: CASSPGRGQDGRDTQYF.

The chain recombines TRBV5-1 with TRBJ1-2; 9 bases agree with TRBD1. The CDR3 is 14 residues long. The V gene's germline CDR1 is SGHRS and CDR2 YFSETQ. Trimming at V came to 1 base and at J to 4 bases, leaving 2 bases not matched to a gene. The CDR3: CASSLTGGSYGYTF. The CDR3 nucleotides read TGCGCCAGCAGCTTGACAGGGGGCAGCTATGGCTACACCTTC.

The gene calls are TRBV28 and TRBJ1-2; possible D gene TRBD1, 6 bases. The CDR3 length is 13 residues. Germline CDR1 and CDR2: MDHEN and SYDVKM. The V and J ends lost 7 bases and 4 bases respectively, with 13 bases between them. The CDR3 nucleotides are TGTGCCAGCAAACAGGGAGTCGGCTATGGCTACACCTTC. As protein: CASKQGVGYGYTF.

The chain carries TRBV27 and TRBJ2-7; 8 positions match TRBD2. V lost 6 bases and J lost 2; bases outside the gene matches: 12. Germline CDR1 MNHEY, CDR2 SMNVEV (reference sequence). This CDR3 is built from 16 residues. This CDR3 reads CASRSKGTSGTYEQYF. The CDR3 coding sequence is TGTGCCAGCAGATCAAAAGGAACTAGCGGAACCTACGAGCAGTACTTC.

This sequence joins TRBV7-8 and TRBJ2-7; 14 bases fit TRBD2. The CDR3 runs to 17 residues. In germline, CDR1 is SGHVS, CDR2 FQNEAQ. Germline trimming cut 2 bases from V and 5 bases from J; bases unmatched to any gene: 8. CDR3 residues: CASSLQTWTSGRNEQYF. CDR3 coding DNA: TGTGCCAGCAGCTTACAAACCTGGACTAGCGGGAGGAACGAGCAGTACTTC.

The CDR3 DNA follows: TGTGCCAGCAGCCTACGGGGTAGCGGGACGGACCAAAACATTCAGTACTTC. Translation: CASSLRGSGTDQNIQYF. The chain carries TRBV4-2 and TRBJ2-4; 8 bases fit TRBD2. V shed 4 bases, J shed 5 bases, and the junction held 13 bases outside the gene matches. The CDR3 runs 17 residues. Germline V gives CDR1 LGHNA, CDR2 YNFKEQ.

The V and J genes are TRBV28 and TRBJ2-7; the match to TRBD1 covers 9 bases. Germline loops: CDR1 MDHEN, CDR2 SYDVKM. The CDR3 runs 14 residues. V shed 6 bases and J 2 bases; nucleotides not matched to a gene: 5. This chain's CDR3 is CASSRDRETYEQYF. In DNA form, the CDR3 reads TGTGCCAGCAGCCGGGACAGGGAAACCTACGAGCAGTACTTC. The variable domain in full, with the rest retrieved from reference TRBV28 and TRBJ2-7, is DVKVTQSSRYLVKRTGEKVFLECVQDMDHENMFWYRQDPGLGLRLIYFSYDVKMKEKGDIPEGYSVSREKKERFSLILESASTNQTSMYLCASSRDRETYEQYFGPGTRLTVT.

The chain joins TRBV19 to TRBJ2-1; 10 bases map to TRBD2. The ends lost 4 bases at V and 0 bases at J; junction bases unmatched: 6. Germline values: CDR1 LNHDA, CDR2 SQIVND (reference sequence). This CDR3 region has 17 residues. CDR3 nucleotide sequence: TGTGCCAGTAGTACTAGCGGGGGACGGCACTCCTACAATGAGCAGTTCTTC. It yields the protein CASSTSGGRHSYNEQFF.

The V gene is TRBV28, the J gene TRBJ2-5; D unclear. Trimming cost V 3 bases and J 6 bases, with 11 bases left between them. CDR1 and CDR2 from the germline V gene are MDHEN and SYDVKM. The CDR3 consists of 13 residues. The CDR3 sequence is CASSFRSVKTQYF. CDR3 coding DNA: TGTGCCAGCAGTTTCCGAAGTGTGAAGACCCAGTACTTC. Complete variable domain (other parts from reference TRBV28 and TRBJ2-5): DVKVTQSSRYLVKRTGEKVFLECVQDMDHENMFWYRQDPGLGLRLIYFSYDVKMKEKGDIPEGYSVSREKKERFSLILESASTNQTSMYLCASSFRSVKTQYFGPGTRLLVL.

The CDR3 DNA follows: TGCGCCAGCAGCGAGCCGGCCTACAATGAGCAGTTCTTC. It translates to CASSEPAYNEQFF. This chain joins TRBV5-1 and TRBJ2-1; no definite D call. The CDR3 sequence is 13 residues long. Germline V lookup: CDR1 SGHRS, CDR2 YFSETQ. Trimming left V 4 bases short and J 2 bases short, with 7 bases between.